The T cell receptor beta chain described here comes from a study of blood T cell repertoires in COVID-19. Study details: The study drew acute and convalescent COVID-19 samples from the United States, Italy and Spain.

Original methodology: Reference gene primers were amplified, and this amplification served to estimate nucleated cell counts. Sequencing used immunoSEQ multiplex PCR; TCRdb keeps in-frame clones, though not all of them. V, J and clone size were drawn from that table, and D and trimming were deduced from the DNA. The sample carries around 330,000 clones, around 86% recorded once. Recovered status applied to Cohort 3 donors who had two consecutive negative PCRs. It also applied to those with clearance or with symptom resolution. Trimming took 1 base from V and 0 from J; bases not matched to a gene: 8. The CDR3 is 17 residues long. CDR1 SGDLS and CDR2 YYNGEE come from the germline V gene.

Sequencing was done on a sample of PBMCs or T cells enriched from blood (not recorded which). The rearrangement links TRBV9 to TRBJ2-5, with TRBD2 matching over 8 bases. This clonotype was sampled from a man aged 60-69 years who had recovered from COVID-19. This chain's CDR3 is CASSVTSGNSYQETQYF. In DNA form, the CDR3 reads TGTGCCAGCAGCGTAACTAGCGGCAATTCGTACCAAGAGACCCAGTACTTC.